This T cell receptor (beta chain) originates from a study of cytotoxic CD8 clonotypes in ibrutinib-treated CLL (dated by TCRdb to the early 2020s). Background for the entire study: The cohort had 11 relapsed/refractory and roughly 15 treatment-naive patients; under 18 were IGHV unmutated. Response samples were obtained after a median of around 11 months of treatment, with a range of about 6 to 40 months. On average, each sample yielded roughly 260,000 productive templates and over 90,000 productive rearrangements. Longitudinal samples were available for about 30% of the roughly 86 trial participants. Cryopreserved peripheral blood mononuclear cells were obtained before treatment, at response, and at either sustained remission or disease progression. Responses were partial in some 24 patients and complete in 2; after median approximately 5.5 years follow-up, some 14 stayed in remission and approximately twelve progressed. All remission and progressive disease samples were collected while patients were still receiving ibrutinib.

The goal of deep resolution MiSeq sequencing was a depth between 1 in 1 million and 1 in 200,000 T cells, and coverage averaged 10x per clonotype. TCR beta libraries were generated with the immunoSEQ hsTCRB Kit. In the paper's pipeline: The data were analyzed with ImmunoSEQ Analyzer and ImmunoSEQ Data Assistant, and V, D and J gene assignments followed IMGT definitions. Clonality, with values ranging from 0 to 1, was calculated as one minus the normalized Shannon entropy of productive rearrangement frequencies. Only overrepresented clonotypes making up at least 0.05% of the repertoire of each patient were included in the public clonotype analysis. Some 14 age-matched healthy donor repertoires from immuneACCESS served as clonality controls. The table comes from immuneACCESS by way of TCRdb, which keeps in-frame sequences with V and J called. Part of the clones is missing from these tables; in studies checked, under half for an unresolved V gene and the rest for unknown reasons. The V and J calls and clone size were taken over from that table, and D and trimming were inferred from the DNA. This sample lists under 200,000 clones; under 90% were detected once. Clones ranked in the top ten supply 4.6% of the sample.

Reading the label with the study, this specimen's time point is: roughly 23 months on ibrutinib. Around 1.8 micrograms of genomic DNA were extracted from cryopreserved PBMCs for TCR beta library preparation. High-throughput TCR beta sequencing was performed on longitudinal blood samples from CLL patients receiving ibrutinib monotherapy. The patients were enrolled in a single-center, open-label phase 2 trial of ibrutinib monotherapy. Study-level results and caveats: Public clonotypes were rare and either shrank or stayed stable during treatment, and the rise in clonality at ibrutinib response reflected expansion of private clonotypes. An increase in clonality was observed at ibrutinib response, with clonality remaining stable during sustained remission and falling back toward baseline at progression. Sampling times were not matched between sustained-remission and progressing patients, and lymph node repertoires were not studied. At baseline, clonality was higher than in age-matched healthy donors and showed a strong correlation with circulating CD8+ T-cell counts.

From the germline V gene, CDR1 is SGHDT and CDR2 is YYEEEE. The CDR3 runs 14 residues from the cysteine to the phenylalanine. The kept DNA is CDR3 alone, 42 bases in frame from the first base. V was cut back by 4 bases and J by 1 base, leaving a gap of 10 bases between them. With regard to this clone: It has no known antigen specificity. It has no much larger one-base neighbor in the sample; base qualities were not kept.

The sample here was PBMCs, taken after 24 months of ibrutinib treatment. This sequence originates from a human donor with chronic lymphocytic leukemia. The sequence links TRBV5-6 to TRBJ2-3, and possibly TRBD2, on 6 matching bases. The CDR3 is CASSLAPGTDTQYF. The DNA sequence follows: TGTGCCAGCAGCCTAGCGCCTGGCACAGATACGCAGTATTTT.